This T cell receptor beta chain was identified during a study of blood T cell repertoires in COVID-19. Across the study: Specimens from acute and convalescent COVID-19 originated in the United States, Italy and Spain. Sample material is recorded as cDNA or gDNA derived from T cells, B-cell-depleted T cells, or PBMCs.

The V and J ends lost 10 bases and 2 bases respectively, with 13 bases between them. This CDR3 is built from 13 residues. Germline V gene sequence: CDR1 SNHLY, CDR2 FYNNEI. In the original processing: It was from reference gene primer amplification that nucleated cell counts were estimated. The repertoire was sequenced with immunoSEQ multiplex PCR; TCRdb's copy has only in-frame clones and lacks some. Clonal size and the V and J genes are those of that table, whereas D and trimming came from the DNA. The data hold 370,000 or so clones, with more than 65% observed a single time. The chain joins TRBV2 to TRBJ2-3, with D maybe TRBD1 (6 bases). Input material: peripheral blood. The receptor comes from a human donor with acute or convalescent COVID-19. The donor label of this sample is uncertain. CDR3: CATRQEATDTQYF. DNA for the CDR3: TGTGCCACCCGACAGGAAGCCACAGATACGCAGTATTTT.